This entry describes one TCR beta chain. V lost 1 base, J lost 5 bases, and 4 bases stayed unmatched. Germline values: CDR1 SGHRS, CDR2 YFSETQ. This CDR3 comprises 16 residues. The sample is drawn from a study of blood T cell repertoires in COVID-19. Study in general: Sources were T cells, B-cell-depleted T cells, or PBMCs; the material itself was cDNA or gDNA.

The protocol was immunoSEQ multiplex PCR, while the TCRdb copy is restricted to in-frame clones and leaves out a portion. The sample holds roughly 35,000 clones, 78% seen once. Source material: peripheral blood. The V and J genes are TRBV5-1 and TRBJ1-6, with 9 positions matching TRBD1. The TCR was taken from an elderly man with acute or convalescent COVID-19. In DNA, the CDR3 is TGCGCCAGCAGCTTGAAACAGGGGGCAGATAATTCACCCCTCCACTTT. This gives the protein CASSLKQGADNSPLHF.